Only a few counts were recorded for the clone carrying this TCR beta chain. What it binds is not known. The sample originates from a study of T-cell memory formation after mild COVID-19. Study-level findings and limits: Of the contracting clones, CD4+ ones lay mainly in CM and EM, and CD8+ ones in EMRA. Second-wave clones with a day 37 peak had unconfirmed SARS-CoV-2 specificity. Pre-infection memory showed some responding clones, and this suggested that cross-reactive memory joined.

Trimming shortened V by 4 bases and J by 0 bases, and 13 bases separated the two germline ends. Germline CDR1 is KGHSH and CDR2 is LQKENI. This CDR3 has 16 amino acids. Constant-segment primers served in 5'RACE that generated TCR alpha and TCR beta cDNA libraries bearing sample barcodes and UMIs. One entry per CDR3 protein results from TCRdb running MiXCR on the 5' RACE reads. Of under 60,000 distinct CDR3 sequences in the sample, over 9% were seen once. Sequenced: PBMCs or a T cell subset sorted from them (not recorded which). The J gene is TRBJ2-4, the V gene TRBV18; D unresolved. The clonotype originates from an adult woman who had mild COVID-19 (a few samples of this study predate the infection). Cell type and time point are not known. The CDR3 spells CASSLYGILAKNIQYF. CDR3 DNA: TGTGCCAGCTCACTCTACGGAATACTAGCCAAAAACATTCAGTACTTC.